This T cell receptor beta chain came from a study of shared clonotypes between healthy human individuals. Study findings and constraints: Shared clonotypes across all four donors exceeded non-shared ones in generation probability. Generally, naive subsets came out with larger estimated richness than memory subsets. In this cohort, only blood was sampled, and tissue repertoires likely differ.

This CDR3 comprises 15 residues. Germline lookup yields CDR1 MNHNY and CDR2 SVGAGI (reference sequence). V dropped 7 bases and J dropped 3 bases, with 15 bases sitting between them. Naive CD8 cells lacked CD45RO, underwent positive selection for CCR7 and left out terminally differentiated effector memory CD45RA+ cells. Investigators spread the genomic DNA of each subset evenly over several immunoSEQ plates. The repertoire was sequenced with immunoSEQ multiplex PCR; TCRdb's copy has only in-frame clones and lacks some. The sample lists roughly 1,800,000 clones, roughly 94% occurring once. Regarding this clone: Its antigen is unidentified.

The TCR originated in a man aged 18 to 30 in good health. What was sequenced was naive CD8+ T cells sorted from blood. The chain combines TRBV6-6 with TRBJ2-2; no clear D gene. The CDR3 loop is CASNREQAHTGELFF. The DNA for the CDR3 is TGTGCCAGCAACCGCGAGCAGGCCCACACCGGGGAGCTGTTTTTT.